This is a list of T cell receptor beta chains from one sample in a study of radiation and T cells in renal cell carcinoma. Clones were sequenced by immunoSEQ multiplex PCR, and TCRdb holds only the in-frame ones, with some missing. The sample consists of over 60,000 clones, 70% to 90% of them appearing once. The specimen was blood, collected from a patient whose treatment included radiotherapy and nephrectomy. The source of these receptors is a woman aged 45-65 years with renal cell carcinoma. CDR3s include the opening cysteine and the closing phenylalanine or tryptophan. The D gene is left open where the match is weak. Some rows have no size entry. The others give once, few or many, or a class for an expanded clone.

clone size | J gene | V gene | D gene | CDR3 protein | CDR3 DNA
. | TRBJ2-5 | TRBV7-6 | . | CASSLALRETQYF | TGTGCCAGCAGCTTAGCGCTGCGAGAGACCCAGTACTTC
. | TRBJ1-1 | TRBV11-2 | . | CASSLATGGTEAFF | TGTGCCAGCAGCTTAGCTACCGGAGGCACTGAAGCTTTCTTT
. | TRBJ2-2 | TRBV5-1 | . | CASSLSDPGELFF | TGCGCCAGCAGCTTGTCGGACCCCGGGGAGCTGTTTTTT
. | TRBJ2-7 | TRBV30 | . | CAWSATPQRYEQYF | TGTGCCTGGAGTGCCACCCCACAAAGATACGAGCAGTACTTC
. | TRBJ2-1 | TRBV7-2 | . | CASSLPSSNEQFF | TGTGCCAGCAGCTTACCTAGCAGCAATGAGCAGTTCTTC
once | TRBJ2-2 | TRBV6-5 | . | CASSYAGSTRELFF | TGTGCCAGCAGTTATGCGGGATCTACACGGGAGCTGTTTTTT
few | TRBJ2-7 | TRBV5-1 | . | CASSLIRDHEQYF | TGCGCCAGCAGCTTGATCAGGGACCACGAGCAGTACTTC
. | TRBJ2-7 | TRBV9 | TRBD2 | CASSVGTSGAYEQYF | TGTGCCAGCAGCGTAGGGACTAGCGGCGCCTACGAGCAGTACTTC
. | TRBJ2-3 | TRBV7-2 | . | CASIRGSGGRTDTQYF | TGTGCCAGCATCCGAGGGAGCGGAGGGCGCACAGATACGCAGTATTTT
. | TRBJ2-2 | TRBV5-1 | . | CASDLTPQEGTGELFF | TGCGCCAGCGACCTCACTCCACAGGAGGGCACCGGGGAGCTGTTTTTT
. | TRBJ2-7 | TRBV4-3 | . | CASSQERAFSEQYF | TGCGCCAGCAGCCAAGAAAGGGCCTTCTCCGAGCAGTACTTC
few | TRBJ1-3 | TRBV11-2 | . | CASSLARRGENTIYF | TGTGCCAGCAGCTTAGCTCGGCGCGGGGAAAACACCATATATTTT
. | TRBJ1-2 | TRBV5-1 | . | CASSLGRSGDGYTF | TGCGCCAGCAGCTTGGGAAGGTCGGGGGACGGCTACACCTTC
. | TRBJ2-2 | TRBV10-1 | TRBD1 | CASSERGLGTGELFF | TGCGCCAGCAGTGAAAGGGGGCTAGGTACCGGGGAGCTGTTTTTT
. | TRBJ1-5 | TRBV7-2 | . | CASSLAGAGSNQPQHF | TGTGCCAGCAGCTTAGCAGGGGCCGGGAGCAATCAGCCCCAGCATTTT
. | TRBJ1-5 | TRBV18 | TRBD1 | CASSPGQGGQPQHF | TGTGCCAGCTCCCCGGGACAGGGAGGTCAGCCCCAGCATTTT
. | TRBJ2-2 | TRBV5-1 | TRBD1 | CASSLDRGFTGELFF | TGCGCCAGCAGCTTGGACAGGGGGTTCACCGGGGAGCTGTTTTTT
. | TRBJ2-7 | TRBV18 | . | CASSPGQGPYEQYF | TGTGCCAGCTCACCAGGGCAGGGACCCTACGAGCAGTACTTC
. | TRBJ2-3 | TRBV5-1 | TRBD1 | CASMDRGFLTDTQYF | TGCGCCAGTATGGACAGGGGGTTTCTGACAGATACGCAGTATTTT
. | TRBJ1-1 | TRBV27 | . | CASSLEPGGYTEAFF | TGTGCCAGCAGTTTAGAACCTGGGGGGTACACTGAAGCTTTCTTT
once | TRBJ1-5 | TRBV9 | . | CASSVTGGPNQPQHF | TGTGCCAGCAGCGTTACTGGGGGCCCAAATCAGCCCCAGCATTTT
. | TRBJ2-5 | TRBV9 | . | CASSVAGGLPPETQYF | TGTGCCAGCAGCGTAGCGGGGGGCCTACCTCCAGAGACCCAGTACTTC
few | TRBJ2-3 | TRBV19 | TRBD1 | CASSRGGRQGWDTDTQYF | TGTGCCAGTAGTCGCGGTGGAAGACAGGGGTGGGACACAGATACGCAGTATTTT
. | TRBJ2-7 | TRBV28 | . | CASSSPTGFAYEQYF | TGTGCCAGCAGTTCCCCGACCGGATTCGCCTACGAGCAGTACTTC